The clone carrying this T cell receptor (beta chain) is a singleton in its sample. Using its own MiXCR run on the 5' RACE reads, TCRdb lists one record per CDR3 protein. The sample gives tens of thousands of distinct CDR3 sequences, about 6% of which show up once; 6.5% to 9% is in the top ten. This sample stems from a study of early T cells in non-severe SARS-CoV-2 infection. On the study more broadly: Sequenced material consisted of bulk RNA (from unsorted whole blood), and chains were unpaired.

Looked up from germline, CDR1 is SGHNT and CDR2 is YYREEE (reference sequence). Unmatched junction bases numbered 11, after V lost 4 bases and J lost 2 bases. This CDR3 region has 17 residues. This TCR derives from an adult who was a healthcare worker with PCR-confirmed SARS-CoV-2 infection or an uninfected control (not recorded which). The chain couples TRBV5-4 to TRBJ2-2, with TRBD1 identical over 7 bases. The specimen was whole blood. CDR3 sequence: CASSVWTGRGNTGELFF. CDR3 coding DNA: TGTGCCAGCAGCGTGTGGACAGGAAGGGGTAACACCGGGGAGCTGTTTTTT.